Here is one T cell receptor (beta chain) with its context. Its antigen remains unidentified. The template was genomic DNA from peripheral blood, not RNA. The sample is drawn from a study of T cell repertoires in aging, cancer and after chemotherapy. Study at large: The full dataset contained some 8.7 million TCR reads.

Findings and limits, study-wide: Age-matched healthy donors had significantly more diverse, less clonal blood TCR repertoires than untreated cancer patients.

CDR3 length: 14 residues. CDR1 is LNHNV and CDR2 is YYDKDF in the germline V gene (reference sequence). V lost 3 bases and J lost 0, with 9 bases in between. A mixed TRB-A/B primer pool amplified rearranged TRB by multiplex touch-down PCR. TCRdb itself ran the multiplex PCR reads through MiXCR, one entry per CDR3 protein. Of some 3,500 distinct CDR3 sequences in the sample, roughly 40% were seen once. The rearrangement uses TRBV15 and TRBJ2-7, with D unclear. The TCR comes from a human donor in good health. The sample was blood. This chain's CDR3 is CATSSRGSSYEQYF. In DNA form, the CDR3 reads TGTGCCACCAGCAGTAGAGGCAGCTCCTACGAGCAGTACTTC.